Here is one T cell receptor (beta chain) with its context. Its antigen is as yet unknown. The V gene's germline CDR1 is SNHLY and CDR2 FYNNEI. The CDR3 is 14 residues long. V was trimmed by 7 bases and J by 10 bases, leaving 17 bases between them. This table comes from immunoSEQ multiplex PCR, and its TCRdb copy is limited to in-frame clones, with some not included. The sample includes under 100,000 clones, around 90% of them seen just once. These data are taken from a study of PD-1 blockade in classical Hodgkin lymphoma. Study-wide findings and caveats: The diversity seen at baseline in complete responders resembled that of newly diagnosed patients. The causes of the repertoire differences, possibly disease activity or prior therapy, remain undefined. Before treatment, TCR diversity in newly diagnosed patients was reportedly lower than in healthy donors.

No patient escaped relapse after autologous stem cell transplantation, and brentuximab vedotin exposure varied. Complete response, partial response or progressive disease constituted the best response categories observed. The chain is built from TRBV2 and TRBJ1-6; unclear D gene. The receptor was derived from a human donor with classical Hodgkin lymphoma. The source was peripheral blood mononuclear cells (PBMCs), collected before the second cycle of nivolumab. CDR3 residues: CASTLPSGRSPLHF. CDR3 nucleotide sequence: TGTGCCAGCACCCTCCCATCAGGACGGTCACCCCTCCACTTT.